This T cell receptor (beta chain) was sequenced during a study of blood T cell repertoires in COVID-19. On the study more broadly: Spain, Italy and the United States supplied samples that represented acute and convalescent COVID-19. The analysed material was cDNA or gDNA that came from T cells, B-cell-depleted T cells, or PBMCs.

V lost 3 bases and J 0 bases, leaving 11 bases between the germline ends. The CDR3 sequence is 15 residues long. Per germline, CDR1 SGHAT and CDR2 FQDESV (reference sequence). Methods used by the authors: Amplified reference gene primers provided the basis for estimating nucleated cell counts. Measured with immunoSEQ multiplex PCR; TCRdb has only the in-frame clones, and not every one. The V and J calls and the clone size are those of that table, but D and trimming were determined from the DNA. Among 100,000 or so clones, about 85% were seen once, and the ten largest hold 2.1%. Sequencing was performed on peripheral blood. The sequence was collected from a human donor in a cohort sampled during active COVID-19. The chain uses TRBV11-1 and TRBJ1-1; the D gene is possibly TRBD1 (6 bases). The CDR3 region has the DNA TGTGCCAGCAGCTTTCGACAGGTCATGAACACTGAAGCTTTCTTT. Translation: CASSFRQVMNTEAFF.